The TCR beta chain described here comes from a study of blood T cell repertoires in COVID-19. About the study: Whether acute or convalescent, the COVID-19 samples came from the United States, Italy and Spain. PBMCs, B-cell-depleted T cells, or T cells provided the cDNA or gDNA that made up the material.

This CDR3 has 14 amino acids. The V gene's germline CDR1 is SNHLY and CDR2 FYNNEI. With 6 bases clipped from V and 1 base from J, the junction kept 5 bases outside the gene matches. Original methodology: Estimation of nucleated cell counts was performed using reference gene primer amplification. The method was immunoSEQ multiplex PCR; TCRdb's version includes in-frame clones alone and lacks a portion of them. The D gene and trimming were derived from the DNA, and the V and J assignments and clone size from that table. The data show about 100,000 clones, 81% seen once. Sequencing was carried out using peripheral blood. This TCR was sampled from a man aged 60 to 69 with acute or convalescent COVID-19. This chain links TRBV2 with TRBJ2-7; 8 bases agree with TRBD1. Here the CDR3 DNA reads TGTGCCAGCAGAACAGGGGGTAGTTCCTACGAGCAGTACTTC. This sequence encodes CASRTGGSSYEQYF.